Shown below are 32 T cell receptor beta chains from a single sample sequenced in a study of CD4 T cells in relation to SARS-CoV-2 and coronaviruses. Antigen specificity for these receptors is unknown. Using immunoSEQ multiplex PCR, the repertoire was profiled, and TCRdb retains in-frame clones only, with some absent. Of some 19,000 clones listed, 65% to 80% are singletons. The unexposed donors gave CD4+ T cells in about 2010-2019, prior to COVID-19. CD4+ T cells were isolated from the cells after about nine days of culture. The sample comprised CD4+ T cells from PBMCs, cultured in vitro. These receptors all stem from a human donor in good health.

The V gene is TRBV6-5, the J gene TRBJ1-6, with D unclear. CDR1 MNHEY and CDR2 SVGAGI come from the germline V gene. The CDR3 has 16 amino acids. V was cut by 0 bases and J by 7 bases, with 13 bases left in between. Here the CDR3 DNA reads TGTGCCAGCAGTTACTCGTCTCAGGCCAGCAATTCACCCCTCCACTTT. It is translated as CASSYSSQASNSPLHF.

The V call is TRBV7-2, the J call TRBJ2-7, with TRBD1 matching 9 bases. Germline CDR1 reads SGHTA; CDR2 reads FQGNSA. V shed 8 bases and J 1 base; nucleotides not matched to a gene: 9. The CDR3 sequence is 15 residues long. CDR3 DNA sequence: TGTGCCAGCGCCACCGGGACAGGGTCTTCCTACGAGCAGTACTTC. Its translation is CASATGTGSSYEQYF.

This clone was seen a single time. The chain's CDR3 is CSASGEGLIGEQFF. The CDR3 DNA reads TGCAGTGCTAGTGGAGAGGGCCTAATAGGTGAGCAGTTCTTC. The chain couples TRBV20-1 to TRBJ2-1; TRBD2 is a possible D gene (5 bases). V lost 3 bases, J lost 9 bases, and 18 bases lay in between. From germline, CDR1 is DFQATT and CDR2 SNEGSKA (reference sequence). The CDR3 runs 14 residues.

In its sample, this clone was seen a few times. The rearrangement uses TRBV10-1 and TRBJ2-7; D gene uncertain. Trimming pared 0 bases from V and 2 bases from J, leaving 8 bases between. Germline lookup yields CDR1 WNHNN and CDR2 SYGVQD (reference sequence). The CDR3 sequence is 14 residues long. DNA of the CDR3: TGCGCCAGCAGTGAGTCGACGGTCCCCTACGAGCAGTACTTC. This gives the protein CASSESTVPYEQYF.

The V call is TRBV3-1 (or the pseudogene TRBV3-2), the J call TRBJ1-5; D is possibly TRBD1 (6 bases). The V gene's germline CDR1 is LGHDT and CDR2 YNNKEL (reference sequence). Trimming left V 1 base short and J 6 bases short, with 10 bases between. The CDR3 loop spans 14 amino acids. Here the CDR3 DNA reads TGTGCCAGCAGCCAAGGGGGGGGCCCTCAGCCCCAGCATTTT. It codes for CASSQGGGPQPQHF.

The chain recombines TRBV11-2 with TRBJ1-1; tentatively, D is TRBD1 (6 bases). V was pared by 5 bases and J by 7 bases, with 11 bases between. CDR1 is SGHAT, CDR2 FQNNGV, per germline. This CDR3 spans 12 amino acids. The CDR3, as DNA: TGTGCCAGCAGCCCCAACAGGGTTGAAGCTTTCTTT. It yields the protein CASSPNRVEAFF.

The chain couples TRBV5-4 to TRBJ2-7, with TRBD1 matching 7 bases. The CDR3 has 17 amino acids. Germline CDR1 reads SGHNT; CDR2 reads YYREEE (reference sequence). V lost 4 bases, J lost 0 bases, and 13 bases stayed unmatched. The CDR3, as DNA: TGTGCCAGCAGCCCTGACTCCGGGACAGCTACCTCCTACGAGCAGTACTTC. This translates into CASSPDSGTATSYEQYF.

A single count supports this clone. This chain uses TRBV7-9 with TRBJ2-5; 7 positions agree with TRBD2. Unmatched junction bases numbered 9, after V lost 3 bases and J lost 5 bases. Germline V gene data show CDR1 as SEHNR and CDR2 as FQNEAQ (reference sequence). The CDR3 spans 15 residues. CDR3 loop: CASSFEGRAGETQYF. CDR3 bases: TGTGCCAGCAGCTTTGAGGGGAGGGCCGGGGAGACCCAGTACTTC.

The CDR3 DNA sequence: TGTGCCAGCAGTTACTCAGTCTGGGAGCCGCACTATGGCTACACCTTC. As protein: CASSYSVWEPHYGYTF. The chain employs TRBV6-5 and TRBJ1-2; D call uncertain. V gave up 0 bases and J gave up 3 bases, with 14 bases separating them. The CDR3 runs 16 residues. Germline assignment: CDR1 MNHEY and CDR2 SVGAGI.

In nucleotides, the CDR3 is TGTGCCAGTAGTCAGACAGGGGGGGATTCACCCCTCCACTTT. This gives the protein CASSQTGGDSPLHF. This chain connects TRBV19 to TRBJ1-6; 9 bases line up with TRBD1. This CDR3 has 14 amino acids. The V gene end was trimmed by 5 bases and the J gene end by 8 bases; junction bases not matched to a gene: 4. The germline V gene has CDR1 LNHDA and CDR2 SQIVND (reference sequence). The variable domain in full, completed from reference TRBV19 and TRBJ1-6, reads DGGITQSPKYLFRKEGQNVTLSCEQNLNHDAMYWYRQDPGQGLRLIYYSQIVNDFQKGDIAEGYSVSREKKESFPLTVTSAQKNPTAFYLCASSQTGGDSPLHFGNGTRLTVT.

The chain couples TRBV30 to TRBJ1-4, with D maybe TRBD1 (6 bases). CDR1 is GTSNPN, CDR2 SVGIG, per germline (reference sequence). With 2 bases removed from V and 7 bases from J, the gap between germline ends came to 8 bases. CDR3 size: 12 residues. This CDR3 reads CAWSQGPEKLFF. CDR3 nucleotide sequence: TGTGCCTGGAGTCAGGGGCCTGAAAAACTGTTTTTT.

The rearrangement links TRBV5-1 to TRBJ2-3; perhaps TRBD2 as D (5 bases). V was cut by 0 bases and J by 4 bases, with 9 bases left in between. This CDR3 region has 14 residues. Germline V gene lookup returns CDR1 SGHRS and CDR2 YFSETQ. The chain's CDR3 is CASSLAGIADTQYF. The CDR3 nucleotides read TGCGCCAGCAGCTTGGCCGGGATCGCAGATACGCAGTATTTT.

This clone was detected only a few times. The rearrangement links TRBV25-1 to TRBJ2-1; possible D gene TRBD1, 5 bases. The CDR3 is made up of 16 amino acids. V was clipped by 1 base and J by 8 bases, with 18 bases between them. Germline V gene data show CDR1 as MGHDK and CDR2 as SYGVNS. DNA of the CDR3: TGTGCCAGCAGTGAATCTCGGCAGGGAAGTGTCTATGAGCAGTTCTTC. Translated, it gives CASSESRQGSVYEQFF. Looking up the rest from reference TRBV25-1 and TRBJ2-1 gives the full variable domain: EADIYQTPRYLVIGTGKKITLECSQTMGHDKMYWYQQDPGMELHLIHYSYGVNSTEKGDLSSESTVSRIRTEHFPLTLESARPSHTSQYLCASSESRQGSVYEQFFGPGTRLTVL.

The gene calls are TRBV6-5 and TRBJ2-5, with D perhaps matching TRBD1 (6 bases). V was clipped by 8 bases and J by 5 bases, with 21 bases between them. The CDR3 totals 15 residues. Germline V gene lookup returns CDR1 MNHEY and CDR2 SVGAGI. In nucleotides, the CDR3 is TGTGCCAGCTTGCTCCGGACAGTCACGGGGGAGACCCAGTACTTC. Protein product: CASLLRTVTGETQYF.

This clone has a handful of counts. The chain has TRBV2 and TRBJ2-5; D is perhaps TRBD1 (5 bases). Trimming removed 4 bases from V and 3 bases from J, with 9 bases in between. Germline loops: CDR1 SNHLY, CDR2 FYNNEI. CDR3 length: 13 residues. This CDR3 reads CASSVLREETQYF. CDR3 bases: TGTGCCAGCAGTGTGCTCAGGGAAGAGACCCAGTACTTC.

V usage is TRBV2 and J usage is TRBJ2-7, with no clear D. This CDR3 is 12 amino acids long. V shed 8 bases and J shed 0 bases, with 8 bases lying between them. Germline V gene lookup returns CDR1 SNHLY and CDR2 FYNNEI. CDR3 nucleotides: TGTGCCAGCGCTGGCAGCTCCTACGAGCAGTACTTC. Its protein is CASAGSSYEQYF.

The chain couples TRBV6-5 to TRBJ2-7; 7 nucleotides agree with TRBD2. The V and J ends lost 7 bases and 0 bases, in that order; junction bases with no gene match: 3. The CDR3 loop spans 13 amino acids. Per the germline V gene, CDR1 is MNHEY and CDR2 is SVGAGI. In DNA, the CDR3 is TGTGCCAGCACCTCGGGGGGCTCCTACGAGCAGTACTTC. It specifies CASTSGGSYEQYF.

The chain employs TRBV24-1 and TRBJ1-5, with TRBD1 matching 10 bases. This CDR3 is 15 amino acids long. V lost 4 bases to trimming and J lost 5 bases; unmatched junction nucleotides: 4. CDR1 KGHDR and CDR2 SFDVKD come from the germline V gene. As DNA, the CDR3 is TGTGCCACCAGTGACTCCGGGACAGGGGATCAGCCCCAGCATTTT. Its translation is CATSDSGTGDQPQHF.

This CDR3 reads CASSLVTSGQETQYF. CDR3 nucleotide sequence: TGCGCCAGCAGCTTGGTTACTAGCGGACAAGAGACCCAGTACTTC. The chain is built from TRBV5-1 and TRBJ2-5, with TRBD2 identical over 8 bases. With 0 bases clipped from V and 2 bases from J, the junction kept 3 bases outside the gene matches. CDR3 length equals 15 residues. The germline V gene encodes CDR1 SGHRS and CDR2 YFSETQ.

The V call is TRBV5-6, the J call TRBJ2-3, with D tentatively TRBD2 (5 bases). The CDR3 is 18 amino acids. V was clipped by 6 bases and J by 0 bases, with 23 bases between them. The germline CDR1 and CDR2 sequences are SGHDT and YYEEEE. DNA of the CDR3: TGTGCCAGCAACCCAGTACTTGGAGGTAGAACAAGCACAGATACGCAGTATTTT. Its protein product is CASNPVLGGRTSTDTQYF.

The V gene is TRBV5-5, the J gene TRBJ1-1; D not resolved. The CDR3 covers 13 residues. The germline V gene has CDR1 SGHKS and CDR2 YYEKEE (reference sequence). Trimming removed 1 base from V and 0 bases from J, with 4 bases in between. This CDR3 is CASSLSMNTEAFF. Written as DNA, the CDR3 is TGTGCCAGCAGCTTGAGCATGAACACTGAAGCTTTCTTT.

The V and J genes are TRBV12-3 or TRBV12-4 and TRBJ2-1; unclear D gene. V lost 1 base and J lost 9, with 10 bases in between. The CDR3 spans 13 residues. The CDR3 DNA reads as TGTGCCAGCAGTTTAGGGCTAGATGGTGAGCAGTTCTTC. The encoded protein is CASSLGLDGEQFF.

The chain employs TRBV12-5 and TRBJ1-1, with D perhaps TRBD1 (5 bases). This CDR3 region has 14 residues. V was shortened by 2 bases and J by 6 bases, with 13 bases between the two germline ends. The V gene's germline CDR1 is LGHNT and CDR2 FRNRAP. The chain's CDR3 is CASGLFGGAAEAFF. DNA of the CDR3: TGTGCTAGTGGTTTGTTCGGGGGAGCGGCTGAAGCTTTCTTT.

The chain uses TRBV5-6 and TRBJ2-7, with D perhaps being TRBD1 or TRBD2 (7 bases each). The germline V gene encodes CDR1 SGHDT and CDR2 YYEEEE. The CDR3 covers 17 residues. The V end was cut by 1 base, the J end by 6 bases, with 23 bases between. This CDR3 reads CASSLFSSWGGGLEQYF. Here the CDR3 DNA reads TGTGCCAGCAGCTTGTTTAGTAGTTGGGGAGGGGGCCTCGAGCAGTACTTC.

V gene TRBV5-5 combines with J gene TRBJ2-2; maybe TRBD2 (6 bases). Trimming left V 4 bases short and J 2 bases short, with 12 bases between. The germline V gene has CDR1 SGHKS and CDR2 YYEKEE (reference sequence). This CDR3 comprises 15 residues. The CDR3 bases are TGTGCCAGCAGCCCCGGGAGAGGCAACACCGGGGAGCTGTTTTTT. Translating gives CASSPGRGNTGELFF.

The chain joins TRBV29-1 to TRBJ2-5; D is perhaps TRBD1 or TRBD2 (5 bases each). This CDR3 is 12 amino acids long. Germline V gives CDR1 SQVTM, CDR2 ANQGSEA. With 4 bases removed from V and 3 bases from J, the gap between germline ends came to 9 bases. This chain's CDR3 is CSVGLGEETQYF. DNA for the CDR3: TGCAGCGTTGGGTTGGGGGAAGAGACCCAGTACTTC.

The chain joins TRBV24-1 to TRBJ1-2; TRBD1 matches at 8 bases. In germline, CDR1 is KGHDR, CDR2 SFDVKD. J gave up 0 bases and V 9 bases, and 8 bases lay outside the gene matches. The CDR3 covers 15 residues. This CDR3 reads CATQDRAHANYGYTF. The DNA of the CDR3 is TGTGCCACCCAGGACAGGGCGCATGCTAACTATGGCTACACCTTC.

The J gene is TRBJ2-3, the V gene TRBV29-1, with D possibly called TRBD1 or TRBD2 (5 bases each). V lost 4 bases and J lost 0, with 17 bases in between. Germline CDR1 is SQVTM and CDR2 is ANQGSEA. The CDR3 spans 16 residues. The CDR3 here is CSVVGPGTASTDTQYF. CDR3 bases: TGCAGCGTTGTGGGACCAGGGACCGCTAGCACAGATACGCAGTATTTT.

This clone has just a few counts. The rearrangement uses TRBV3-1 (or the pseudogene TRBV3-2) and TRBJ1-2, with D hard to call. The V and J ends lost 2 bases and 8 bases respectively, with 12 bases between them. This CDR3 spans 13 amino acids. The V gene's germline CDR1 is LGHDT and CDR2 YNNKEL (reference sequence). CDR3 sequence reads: CASSQTNRGGYTF. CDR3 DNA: TGTGCCAGCAGCCAAACGAATCGAGGAGGCTACACCTTC.

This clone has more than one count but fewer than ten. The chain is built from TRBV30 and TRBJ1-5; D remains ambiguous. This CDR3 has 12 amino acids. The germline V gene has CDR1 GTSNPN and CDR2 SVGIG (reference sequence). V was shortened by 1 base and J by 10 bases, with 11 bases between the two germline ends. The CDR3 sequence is CAWSEGLGPQHF. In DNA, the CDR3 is TGTGCCTGGAGTGAGGGCTTGGGTCCCCAGCATTTT.

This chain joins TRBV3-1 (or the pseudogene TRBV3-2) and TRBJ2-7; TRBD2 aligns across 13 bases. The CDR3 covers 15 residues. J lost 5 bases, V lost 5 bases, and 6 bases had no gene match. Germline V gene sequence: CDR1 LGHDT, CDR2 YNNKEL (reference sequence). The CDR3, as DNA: TGTGCCAGCAGCAGCGGGACTAGCGGGATCCACGAGCAGTACTTC. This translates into CASSSGTSGIHEQYF.

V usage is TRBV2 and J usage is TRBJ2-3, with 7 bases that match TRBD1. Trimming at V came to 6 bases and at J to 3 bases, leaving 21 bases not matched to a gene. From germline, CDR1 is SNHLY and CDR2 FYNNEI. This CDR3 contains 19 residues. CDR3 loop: CASRYPIYPGQQKTDTQYF. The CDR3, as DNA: TGTGCCAGCAGGTACCCAATTTACCCGGGACAGCAAAAGACAGATACGCAGTATTTT.